The 26 T cell receptor beta chains given below trace back to one sample, sequenced in a study of spatial heterogeneity in lung cancer. The time point here: sample taken at primary tumor resection. Sequencing was performed on whole RNA extracted from tumor and nontumor lung tissue, or from frozen PBMC, and the material was left unsorted. One entry per CDR3 protein, called by TCRdb with MiXCR from the 5' RACE reads. Of roughly 1,100 distinct CDR3 sequences listed, roughly 6.8% are singletons. The sequences come from normal lung tissue next to the tumor, collected at surgery. These receptors were collected from a male donor with early-stage non-small cell lung cancer.

This clonotype was picked up many times. Within a library made for alpha chains, this beta chain is off target, and its count is uninformative. The genes are TRBV20-1 and TRBJ2-5; the D gene is possibly TRBD1 (5 bases). The CDR3 has 12 amino acids. V was shortened by 4 bases and J by 4 bases, with 10 bases between the two germline ends. The germline CDR1 and CDR2 sequences are DFQATT and SNEGSKA (reference sequence). The CDR3 reads CSATDRGETQYF. In DNA, the CDR3 is TGCAGTGCTACGGATAGGGGAGAGACCCAGTACTTC.

By its share, this clonotype is medium-sized. Within a library made for alpha chains, this beta chain is off target, and its count is uninformative. V gene TRBV5-1 combines with J gene TRBJ2-1; D is unclear. The V gene's germline CDR1 is SGHRS and CDR2 YFSETQ. The CDR3 length is 13 residues. Trimming pared 0 bases from V and 3 bases from J, leaving 4 bases between. CDR3 in DNA: TGCGCCAGCAGCTTGGGCAGCTACAATGAGCAGTTCTTC. This gives the protein CASSLGSYNEQFF.

By frequency in the sample, this clonotype is medium-sized. With the library built for alpha chains, this beta chain is off target and its frequency is not meaningful. The V call is TRBV24-1, the J call TRBJ2-1; 8 bases are shared with TRBD1. Germline-derived CDR1 and CDR2 are KGHDR and SFDVKD. CDR3 size: 18 residues. With 9 bases clipped from V and 1 base from J, the junction kept 16 bases outside the gene matches. CDR3 nucleotide sequence: TGTGCCACCCAACCACAGACAGGGGCTTTAGGATCCTACAATGAGCAGTTCTTC. Translating gives CATQPQTGALGSYNEQFF.

About this clonotype itself: The size of this beta chain means little, since it is a stray read in a library made for alpha chains. V and J are TRBV6-6 and TRBJ2-2, with 7 bases aligning to TRBD2. Per the germline V gene, CDR1 is MNHNY and CDR2 is SVGAGI (reference sequence). The CDR3 totals 15 residues. The ends lost 4 bases at V and 5 bases at J; junction bases unmatched: 7. The CDR3 protein is CASSSPAGWTGELFF. CDR3 sequence (DNA): TGTGCCAGCAGTTCCCCAGCGGGGTGGACCGGGGAGCTGTTTTTT.

Relative to its sample, this clonotype is medium-sized. Little can be read into the size of this beta chain, an off-target read in a library designed for alpha chains. V gene TRBV2 combines with J gene TRBJ2-3; TRBD2 matches at 7 bases. The CDR3 sequence is 14 residues long. J lost 0 bases, V lost 6 bases, and 3 bases had no gene match. The germline gives CDR1 SNHLY, CDR2 FYNNEI. CDR3 nucleotides: TGTGCCAGCAGCAGCGGGGTCAGCACAGATACGCAGTATTTT. The encoded protein is CASSSGVSTDTQYF.

In this sample, this clonotype is large. Since it is a stray read in a library aimed at alpha chains, this beta chain has a size that is not meaningful. The rearrangement joins TRBV18 to TRBJ2-2; D is unclear. Trimming cost V 2 bases and J 3 bases, with 4 bases left between them. Germline V gene data show CDR1 as KGHSH and CDR2 as LQKENI. The CDR3 has 13 amino acids. CDR3 protein: CASSPRDTGELFF. DNA of the CDR3: TGTGCCAGCTCACCAAGGGACACCGGGGAGCTGTTTTTT.

This clonotype is labeled as large. Found in a library prepared for alpha chains, this beta chain is an off-target read, and its abundance has little meaning. The J gene is TRBJ1-2, the V gene TRBV6-2 or TRBV6-3; tentatively, D is TRBD1 (6 bases). This CDR3 contains 13 residues. V lost 5 bases to trimming and J lost 4 bases, with 11 bases between them. Germline CDR1 reads MNHEY; CDR2 reads SVGEGT. CDR3 in amino acids: CASSEKGGYGYTF. CDR3 nucleotide sequence: TGTGCCAGCAGTGAGAAGGGGGGCTATGGCTACACCTTC.

This clonotype is categorized as medium-sized. This CDR3 is missing its conserved last phenylalanine or tryptophan, likely due to a read error. No DNA is shown, since the ends of the CDR3 on it are uncertain; the CDR3 is the one TCRdb lists. This beta chain appears as a stray read in a library generated for alpha chains; its size is not informative. The rearrangement links TRBV28 to TRBJ2-7; TRBD1, as called in the table, went unchecked against the DNA. Germline-derived CDR1 and CDR2 are MDHEN and SYDVKM. The CDR3 length equals 17 residues, ends included. The CDR3 loop reads CASSLTRPGQASSPGYS.

In regard to this clonotype: Within a library made for alpha chains, this beta chain is off target, and its count is uninformative. The chain uses TRBV7-9 and TRBJ1-2, with D maybe TRBD1 (5 bases). This CDR3 contains 17 residues. V was cut by 4 bases and J by 2 bases, with 20 bases left in between. CDR1 and CDR2 (germline): SEHNR, FQNEAQ (reference sequence). The DNA of the CDR3 is TGTGCCAGCAGCTCAGGTGGAGCAGGGTTAGAAAACTATGGCTACACCTTC. This codes for CASSSGGAGLENYGYTF.

This clonotype rates as large. The library was designed around alpha chains, so this beta chain is a stray read whose abundance carries little weight. The V and J genes are TRBV6-5 and TRBJ2-1, with 11 bases matching TRBD2. Germline trimming cut 2 bases from V and 6 bases from J; bases unmatched to any gene: 3. This CDR3 is built from 15 residues. Germline values: CDR1 MNHEY, CDR2 SVGAGI. CDR3 sequence: CASSYDSGRANEQFF. The CDR3 DNA reads as TGTGCCAGCAGTTACGATAGCGGGAGGGCCAATGAGCAGTTCTTC.

About this clonotype itself: At one end, the junction sequence differs from germline, possibly due to a read error. This beta chain came through as a stray read in a library set up for alpha chains, and its size says little. The J gene is TRBJ2-1, the V gene TRBV5-1, with D possibly TRBD1 on 8 matching bases. CDR3 size: 16 residues. The germline gives CDR1 SGHRS, CDR2 YFSETQ. The CDR3 region has the DNA TGTGCCAGCAGCCCCCGGGGGGACAGGCTTTACAATGAGCAGTTCTTC. It codes for CASSPRGDRLYNEQFF.

This clonotype is deemed medium-sized. A library made for alpha chains picked up this beta chain off target, so its size means little. The gene calls are TRBV27 and TRBJ2-7; D remains ambiguous. This CDR3 region has 12 residues. Germline V CDR1 and CDR2: MNHEY, SMNVEV (reference sequence). The V and J ends lost 4 bases and 6 bases respectively, with 10 bases between them. The chain's CDR3 is CASSSPPLEQYF. CDR3 in DNA: TGTGCCAGCAGTTCTCCGCCTCTCGAGCAGTACTTC.

This clonotype is large by share. This beta chain is an unintended read in a library built for alpha chains; its size means little. The rearrangement links TRBV20-1 to TRBJ2-2; D is unresolved. V dropped 2 bases and J dropped 0 bases, with 7 bases sitting between them. Per the germline V gene, CDR1 is DFQATT and CDR2 is SNEGSKA (reference sequence). The CDR3 extends over 14 amino acids. This chain's CDR3 is CSARTVANTGELFF. Here the CDR3 DNA reads TGCAGTGCTAGAACGGTAGCGAACACCGGGGAGCTGTTTTTT.

By proportion, this clonotype is large. The library was prepared for alpha chains; this beta chain is a stray read, so its frequency means little. J is TRBJ2-3 and V is TRBV29-1; D unresolved. V was trimmed by 3 bases and J by 2 bases, leaving 6 bases between them. Germline V gene data show CDR1 as SQVTM and CDR2 as ANQGSEA. The CDR3 has 12 residues. Written as DNA, the CDR3 is TGCAGCGTTGATCCAAACACAGATACGCAGTATTTT. Translating it yields CSVDPNTDTQYF.

This clonotype was seen a few times. This beta chain lies outside the target of a library built for alpha chains; its clone size means little. The chain employs TRBV5-5 and TRBJ2-1; 8 bases match TRBD2. This CDR3 region has 17 residues. Germline CDR1 reads SGHKS; CDR2 reads YYEKEE (reference sequence). V shed 2 bases and J 4 bases; nucleotides not matched to a gene: 11. Written as DNA, the CDR3 is TGTGCCAGCAGCTTAGGGGTAGCGGGGCTTTTATACAATGAGCAGTTCTTC. It translates to CASSLGVAGLLYNEQFF.

Comment on this clonotype: This beta chain turned up in a library designed for alpha chains; as an off-target read, its abundance says little. The V and J genes are TRBV6-6 and TRBJ1-4; the match to TRBD1 covers 10 bases. In germline, CDR1 is MNHNY, CDR2 SVGAGI (reference sequence). The V gene end was trimmed by 6 bases and the J gene end by 5 bases; junction bases not matched to a gene: 9. This CDR3 is built from 16 residues. The CDR3 protein is CASRPTPGQGNEKLFF. The CDR3 bases are TGTGCCAGCAGACCTACCCCGGGACAGGGGAATGAAAAACTGTTTTTT.

This clonotype has a count of ten or more. This beta chain is a stray sequence in a library constructed for alpha chains; its clone size is not meaningful. This chain connects TRBV10-2 to TRBJ2-3, with 10 positions matching TRBD2. V gave up 7 bases and J gave up 5 bases; unmatched junction bases: 3. This CDR3 has 13 amino acids. Germline lookup yields CDR1 WSHSY and CDR2 SAAADI. CDR3 sequence (DNA): TGCGCCAGCAAGATAGCGGGGGGAGATACGCAGTATTTT. Its translation: CASKIAGGDTQYF.

This clonotype was detected ten times or more. For a library built for alpha chains, this beta chain is a stray read; little rests on its size. The rearrangement joins TRBV7-9 to TRBJ2-3; D possibly corresponds to TRBD2 (5 bases). The germline V gene encodes CDR1 SEHNR and CDR2 FQNEAQ (reference sequence). V lost 11 bases and J lost 0, with 12 bases in between. The CDR3 covers 13 residues. The CDR3 DNA reads TGTGCCTGGCGGAGCGGAAGCACAGATACGCAGTATTTT. Translated: CAWRSGSTDTQYF.

By frequency in the sample, this clonotype is medium-sized. This beta chain is off target for a library built for alpha chains, so its abundance means little. The V call is TRBV6-1, the J call TRBJ2-7; D remains unclear. The ends were cut back, 7 bases at V and 6 bases at J, with 13 bases in the middle. The CDR3 covers 12 residues. CDR1 is MNHNS and CDR2 is SASEGT in the germline V gene. The chain's CDR3 is CASTRSPFEQYF. CDR3 DNA sequence: TGTGCCAGCACCAGGTCCCCCTTCGAGCAGTACTTC.

The table lists this clonotype with many counts. This beta chain represents an off-target read in a library built for alpha chains; its size is of limited meaning. This CDR3 is CASSPTIAGASYEQYF. CDR3 in DNA: TGTGCCAGCTCACCGACTATAGCGGGAGCCTCCTACGAGCAGTACTTC. The chain employs TRBV18 and TRBJ2-7; 9 nucleotides match TRBD2. Germline V gene lookup returns CDR1 KGHSH and CDR2 LQKENI. V lost 3 bases, J lost 0 bases, and 6 bases stayed unmatched. The CDR3 totals 16 residues. The full variable domain, rest sourced from reference TRBV18 and TRBJ2-7, is NAGVMQNPRHLVRRRGQEARLRCSPMKGHSHVYWYRQLPEEGLKFMVYLQKENIIDESGMPKERFSAEFPKEGPSILRIQQVVRGDSAAYFCASSPTIAGASYEQYFGPGTRLTVT.

Worth noting for this clonotype: The library was designed around alpha chains, so this beta chain is a stray read whose abundance carries little weight. The chain is built from TRBV5-1 and TRBJ2-2; D is possibly TRBD2 (5 bases). Trimming cost V 8 bases and J 3 bases, with 20 bases left between them. Germline loops: CDR1 SGHRS, CDR2 YFSETQ. This CDR3 has 16 residues. The CDR3 DNA follows: TGCGCCAGTCGCCCCGTCGGGGAGCGTGACACCGGGGAGCTGTTTTTT. It yields the protein CASRPVGERDTGELFF.

Within the sample, this clonotype is medium-sized. This CDR3 fails to terminate in the conserved phenylalanine or tryptophan, so it likely reflects a read error. A library prepared for alpha chains yielded this beta chain as an off-target read; its size is of little meaning. The chain recombines TRBV7-2 with TRBJ2-1, with D possibly being TRBD2 (6 bases). The V gene lost 7 bases and the J gene lost 3 bases, with 19 bases spanning the gap. The CDR3 totals 16 residues. Per germline, CDR1 SGHTA and CDR2 FQGNSA. The CDR3 DNA reads as TGTGCCAGCATCCGTGGTGGAGGGAAGAGCTACAATGAGCAGTTCTCC. It codes for CASIRGGGKSYNEQFS.

This clonotype is termed medium-sized. This beta chain is an off-target read within a library intended for alpha chains, so its frequency means little. This rearrangement joins TRBV29-1 to TRBJ2-7; D unresolved. The germline V and J ends were trimmed by 7 bases and 2 bases, with 18 bases remaining between them. The CDR3 has 14 amino acids. Germline CDR1 SQVTM, CDR2 ANQGSEA. DNA for the CDR3: TGCAGCGGGGCCCGCGGTCCACCAACCTACGAGCAGTACTTC. As protein: CSGARGPPTYEQYF.

This clonotype is categorized as medium-sized. Since the library was made to target alpha chains, this beta chain is a stray read and its abundance is not meaningful. The chain has TRBV19 and TRBJ1-5; no definite D call. The CDR3 length is 11 residues. The V end was cut by 5 bases, the J end by 7 bases, with 6 bases between. Germline V CDR1 and CDR2: LNHDA, SQIVND (reference sequence). This CDR3 is CASSSGQPQHF. The CDR3 DNA reads TGTGCCAGTAGTTCGGGCCAGCCCCAGCATTTT.

By share, this clonotype counts as medium-sized. A library prepared for alpha chains yielded this beta chain as an off-target read; its size is of little meaning. The genes are TRBV7-9 and TRBJ2-2; D remains ambiguous. V lost 7 bases and J 6 bases, leaving 9 bases between the germline ends. The CDR3 is made up of 12 amino acids. Per germline, CDR1 SEHNR and CDR2 FQNEAQ (reference sequence). This CDR3 reads CASTRQSGELFF. The CDR3 DNA follows: TGTGCCAGCACCCGTCAGTCCGGGGAGCTGTTTTTT.

As to this clonotype: Because the library targeted alpha chains, this beta chain is an off-target read whose size means little. This rearrangement joins TRBV27 to TRBJ2-1; D remains ambiguous. The CDR3 totals 13 residues. V gave up 3 bases and J gave up 5 bases, with 8 bases separating them. The V gene's germline CDR1 is MNHEY and CDR2 SMNVEV (reference sequence). In DNA, the CDR3 is TGTGCCAGCAGTTTTAGCCGACACAATGAGCAGTTCTTC. Its translation: CASSFSRHNEQFF.